This T cell receptor (beta chain) was identified during a study of shared clonotypes between healthy human individuals (dated by TCRdb to the early 2020s). Some background on the complete study: The cohort included a few men and a couple of women between 18 and 49 years of age. For each donor, three plates each were used for CD4 naive and CD4 memory, two plates were used for CD8 naive, and one plate was used for CD8 memory. Blood TCR repertoires of several healthy adults were deeply sequenced to estimate repertoire size and the extent of clonotype sharing between individuals. Different laboratories and diverse techniques were used to prepare libraries and sequence TCR repertoires, to increase sequencing depth and limit assay-specific biases. Per donor, leukapheresis produced somewhere between about 0.94 and 10 billion PBMCs.

Comments on this clone: No cognate antigen has been identified for it. No much larger clone is present one base from it, and per-base qualities are unavailable.

Donors were healthy HIV-negative adults with no recently reported acute infections or vaccinations. All donors were Caucasian adults living in Nashville, Tennessee, USA. CD8 memory samples combined magnetically selected CD45RO+ cells with CCR7-negative CD45RA+ effector memory (TemRA) cells. Blood was collected by leukapheresis, and PBMCs were isolated by Ficoll-Histopaque density gradient centrifugation and then cryopreserved in liquid nitrogen vapor phase. Analytical flow cytometry was used to check the purity and quantity of every magnetically sorted T cell population. Genomic DNA was isolated from each sorted fraction and quantified by UV absorbance on a Nanodrop 2000c. Using the deep immunoSEQ assay, multiplex PCR amplified TCR CDR3 regions from genomic DNA. Extracted genomic DNA from each cell subset was spread evenly across all wells of several immunoSEQ 96-well plates, with each plate serving as a replicate. For sorted subsets, each replicate PCR was loaded with 200 ng genomic DNA, equivalent to roughly 30,000 T cell genomes. Purified libraries were quantified with a Qubit 3.0 fluorometer, sized on a Bioanalyzer 2100, and re-quantified with the KAPA Library Quantification kit. Each immunoSEQ 96-well plate was sequenced on its own single-read 150-cycle Illumina NextSeq 550 flow cell. For the original study's pipeline: Because the immunoSEQ output included only junctional sequences and no quality scores, the filtering could not be the same as the filtering used for full-length reads. To assign V/J genes and CDR3, sequences were annotated against IMGT germline references using PyIR, a Python wrapper for IgBLAST v1.9. Any read was removed if the V/J assignment was weak (E-value above 1e-6), the CDR3 was missing, or the read contained stop codons, out-of-frame junctions, or ambiguous translated residues. A V3J clonotype was defined by an identical inferred V gene, J gene, and CDR3 amino acid sequence. Percentage overlap between repertoires was computed as shared unique clonotypes divided by the size of the smaller repertoire. RTK rarefaction, the Chao1 estimator, and Recon v2.1 estimates of unobserved clonotypes were used to assess repertoire richness. For all TCRbeta clonotypes obtained by the gDNA method from a few donors, generation probabilities were computed with OLGA. Sourced from immuneACCESS, this table was stored by TCRdb with only in-frame sequences that have V and J called. A share of the clones is absent; for the studies checked, an unresolved V gene accounts for under half, and the remainder has no known explanation. For V, J and clone size, that table is used; D and trimming come from the DNA. This sample gives 550,000 to 800,000 clones in total; about 90% of them show up just once. The top ten hold 30% to 40% of the sample.

V lost 0 bases and J lost 5 bases, and the count of bases not matched to a germline gene is 3. Per the germline V gene, SGHDT is the CDR1 and YYEEEE is the CDR2. The CDR3 measures 16 amino acids from cysteine to phenylalanine. Only the CDR3 portion is preserved as DNA: 48 bases, with reading frame beginning at the first base. Overall results and qualifications from the work: Pairwise subsampling indicated that sequencing depth was expected to affect the degree of clonotype sharing among donors. Rarefaction of sorted-subset datasets indicated incomplete sequencing despite the large sequencing depth. Across a few donors, approximately 5% of naive CD4, over 3% of naive CD8, about 2.3% of memory CD4, and roughly 0.4% of memory CD8 clonotypes were shared. Estimated clonotype richness was generally larger for naive than for memory subsets. Only blood was sampled, and tissue TCR repertoires likely differ from those in blood. Because the study included a small number of donors, the genetic and exposure-history diversity represented was limited. Compared with non-shared clonotypes, the clonotypes found in all four sorted-subset donors had higher generation probabilities.

The chain links TRBV5-6 with TRBJ2-1; 12 junctional bases match TRBD2. The receptor was isolated from a young man in good health. Some clones in this sample may be carry-over from other donors' samples. Material for sequencing was memory CD8+ T cells from PBMCs. This sample's cell subset or site label indicates: CD45RO+ cells pooled with CCR7-negative TemRA cells. CDR3 sequence: CASSLGLAGENNEQFF. The nucleotides read TGTGCCAGCAGCTTGGGACTAGCGGGAGAAAACAATGAGCAGTTCTTC.